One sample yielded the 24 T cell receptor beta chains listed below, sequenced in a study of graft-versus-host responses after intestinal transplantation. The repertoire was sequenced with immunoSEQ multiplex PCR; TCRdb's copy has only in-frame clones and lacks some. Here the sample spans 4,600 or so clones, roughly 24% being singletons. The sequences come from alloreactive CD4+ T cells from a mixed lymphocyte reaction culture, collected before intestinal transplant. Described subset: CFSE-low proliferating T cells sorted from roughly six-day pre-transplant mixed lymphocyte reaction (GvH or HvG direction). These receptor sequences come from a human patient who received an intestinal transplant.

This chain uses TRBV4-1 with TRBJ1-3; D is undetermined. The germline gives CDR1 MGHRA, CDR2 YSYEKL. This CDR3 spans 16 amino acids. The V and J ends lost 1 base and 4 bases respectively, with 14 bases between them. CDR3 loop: CASSQAEGGAGNTIYF. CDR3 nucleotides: TGCGCCAGCAGCCAAGCTGAAGGTGGAGCGGGAAACACCATATATTTT.

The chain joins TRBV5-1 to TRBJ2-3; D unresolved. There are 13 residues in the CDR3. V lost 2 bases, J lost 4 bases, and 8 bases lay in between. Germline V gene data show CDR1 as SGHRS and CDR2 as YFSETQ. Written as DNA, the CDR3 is TGCGCCAGCAGCTTACCAGGAGCAGATACGCAGTATTTT. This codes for CASSLPGADTQYF.

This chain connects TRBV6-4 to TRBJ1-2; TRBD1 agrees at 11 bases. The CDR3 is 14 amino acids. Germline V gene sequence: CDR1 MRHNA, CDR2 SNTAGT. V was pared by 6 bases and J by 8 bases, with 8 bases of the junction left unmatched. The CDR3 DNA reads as TGTGCCAGCAGCCCAACCGGGACAGGGGGAGGCTACACCTTC. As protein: CASSPTGTGGGYTF.

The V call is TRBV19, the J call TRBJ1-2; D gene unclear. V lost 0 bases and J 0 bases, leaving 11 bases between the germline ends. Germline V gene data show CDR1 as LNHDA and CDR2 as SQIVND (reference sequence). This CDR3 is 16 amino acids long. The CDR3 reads CASSIESGRPNYGYTF. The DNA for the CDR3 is TGTGCCAGTAGTATAGAATCCGGGCGCCCTAACTATGGCTACACCTTC. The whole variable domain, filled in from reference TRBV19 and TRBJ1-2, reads DGGITQSPKYLFRKEGQNVTLSCEQNLNHDAMYWYRQDPGQGLRLIYYSQIVNDFQKGDIAEGYSVSREKKESFPLTVTSAQKNPTAFYLCASSIESGRPNYGYTFGSGTRLTVV.

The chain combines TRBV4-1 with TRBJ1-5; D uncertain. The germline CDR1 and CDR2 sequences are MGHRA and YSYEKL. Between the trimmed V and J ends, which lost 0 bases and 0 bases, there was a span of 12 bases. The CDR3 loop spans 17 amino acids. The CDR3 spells CASSQDPSIYSNQPQHF. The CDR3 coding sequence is TGCGCCAGCAGCCAAGATCCGAGCATCTATAGCAATCAGCCCCAGCATTTT.

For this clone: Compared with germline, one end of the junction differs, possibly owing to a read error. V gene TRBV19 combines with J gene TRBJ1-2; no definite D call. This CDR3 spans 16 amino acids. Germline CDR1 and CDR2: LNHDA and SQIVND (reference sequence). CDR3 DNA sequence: TGTGCCAGTAATATAGAATCCGGGCGCCCTAACTATGGCTACACCTTC. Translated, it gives CASNIESGRPNYGYTF.

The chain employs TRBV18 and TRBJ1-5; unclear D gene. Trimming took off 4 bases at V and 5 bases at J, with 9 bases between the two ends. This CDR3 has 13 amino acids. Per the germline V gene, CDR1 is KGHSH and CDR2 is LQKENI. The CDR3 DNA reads TGTGCCAGCTCACAGGGTAGAGATCAGCCCCAGCATTTT. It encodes CASSQGRDQPQHF.

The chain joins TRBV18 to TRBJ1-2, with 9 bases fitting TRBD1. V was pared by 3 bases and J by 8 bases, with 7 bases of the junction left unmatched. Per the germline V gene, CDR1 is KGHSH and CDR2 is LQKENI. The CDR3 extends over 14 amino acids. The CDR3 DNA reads TGTGCCAGCTCACCCCAACAGGGGGCTGCGGGCTACACCTTC. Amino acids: CASSPQQGAAGYTF.

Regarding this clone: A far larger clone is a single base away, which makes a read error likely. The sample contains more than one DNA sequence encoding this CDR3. In nucleotides, the CDR3 is TGTGCCAGCAGCTCGACAGGGTCTCCCTCTGGGGCCAACGTCCTGACTTTC. Amino acid sequence: CASSSTGSPSGANVLTF. This chain connects TRBV11-2 to TRBJ2-6; 7 bases fit TRBD1. V trimming: 4 bases; J trimming: 0 bases; junction bases outside the gene matches: 6. Germline assignment: CDR1 SGHAT and CDR2 FQNNGV. This CDR3 has 17 amino acids.

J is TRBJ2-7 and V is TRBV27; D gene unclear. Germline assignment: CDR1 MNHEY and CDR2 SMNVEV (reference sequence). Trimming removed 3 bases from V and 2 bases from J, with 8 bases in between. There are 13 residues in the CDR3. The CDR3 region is CASSFGTPYEQYF. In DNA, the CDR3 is TGTGCCAGCAGTTTCGGCACACCCTACGAGCAGTACTTC.

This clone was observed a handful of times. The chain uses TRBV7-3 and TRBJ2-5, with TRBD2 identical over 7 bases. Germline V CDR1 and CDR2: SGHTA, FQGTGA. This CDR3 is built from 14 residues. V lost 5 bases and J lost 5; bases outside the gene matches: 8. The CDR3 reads CASSPTGGYETQYF. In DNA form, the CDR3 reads TGTGCCAGCAGCCCCACCGGGGGGTACGAGACCCAGTACTTC.

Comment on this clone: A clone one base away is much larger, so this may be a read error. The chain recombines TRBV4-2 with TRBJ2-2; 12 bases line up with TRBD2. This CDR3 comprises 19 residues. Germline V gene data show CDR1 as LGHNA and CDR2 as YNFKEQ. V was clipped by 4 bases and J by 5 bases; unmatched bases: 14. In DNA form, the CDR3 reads TGTGCCAGCAGCCCAGTCCGGCTAGCGGGGGGGAAGAGGACCGGGGAGCTGTTTTTT. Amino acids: CASSPVRLAGGKRTGELFF.

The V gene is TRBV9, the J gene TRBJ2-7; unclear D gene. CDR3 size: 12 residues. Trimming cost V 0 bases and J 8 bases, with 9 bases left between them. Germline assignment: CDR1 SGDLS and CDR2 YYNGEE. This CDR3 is CASSVGHSQQYF. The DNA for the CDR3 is TGTGCCAGCAGCGTAGGCCACAGTCAGCAGTACTTC.

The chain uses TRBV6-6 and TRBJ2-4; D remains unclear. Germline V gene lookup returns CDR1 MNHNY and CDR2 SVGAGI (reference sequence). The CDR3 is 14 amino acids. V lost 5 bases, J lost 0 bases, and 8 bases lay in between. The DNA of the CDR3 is TGTGCCAGCAGTATGTCGCTAGCCAAAAACATTCAGTACTTC. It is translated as CASSMSLAKNIQYF.

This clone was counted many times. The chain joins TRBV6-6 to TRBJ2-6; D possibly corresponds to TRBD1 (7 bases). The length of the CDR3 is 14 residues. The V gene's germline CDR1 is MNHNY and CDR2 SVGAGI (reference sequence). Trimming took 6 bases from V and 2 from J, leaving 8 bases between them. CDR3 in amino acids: CASSRGAGANVLTF. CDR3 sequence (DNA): TGTGCCAGCAGCAGGGGGGCTGGGGCCAACGTCCTGACTTTC.

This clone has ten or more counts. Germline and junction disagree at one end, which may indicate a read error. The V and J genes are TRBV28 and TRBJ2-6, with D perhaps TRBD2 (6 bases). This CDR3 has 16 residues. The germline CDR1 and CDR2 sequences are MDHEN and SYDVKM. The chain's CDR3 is CARSLWGGAGANVLTF. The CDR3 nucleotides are TGTGCCCGCAGTTTATGGGGCGGGGCCGGGGCCAACGTCCTGACTTTC.

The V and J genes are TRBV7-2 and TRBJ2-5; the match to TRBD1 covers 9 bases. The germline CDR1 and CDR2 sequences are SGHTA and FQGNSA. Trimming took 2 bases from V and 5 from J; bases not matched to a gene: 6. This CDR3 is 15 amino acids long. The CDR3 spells CASSLTRTGAETQYF. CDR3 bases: TGTGCCAGCAGCTTAACCCGGACAGGGGCCGAGACCCAGTACTTC.

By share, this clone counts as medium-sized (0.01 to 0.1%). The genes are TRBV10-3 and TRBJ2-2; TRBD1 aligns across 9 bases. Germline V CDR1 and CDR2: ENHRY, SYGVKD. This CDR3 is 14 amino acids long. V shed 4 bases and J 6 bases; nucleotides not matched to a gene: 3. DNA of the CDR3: TGTGCCATCAGTGGAAGGACAGGGGCCGGGGAGCTGTTTTTT. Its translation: CAISGRTGAGELFF.

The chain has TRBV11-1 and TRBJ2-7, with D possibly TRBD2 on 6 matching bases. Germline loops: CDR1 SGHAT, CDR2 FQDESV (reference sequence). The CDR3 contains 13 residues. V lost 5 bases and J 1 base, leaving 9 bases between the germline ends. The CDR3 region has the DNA TGTGCCAGCAGCCAGGGACTTTCCTACGAGCAGTACTTC. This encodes CASSQGLSYEQYF.

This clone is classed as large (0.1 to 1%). CDR3 bases: TGTGCCAGCAGGACTAGCACGAACACCGGGGAGCTGTTTTTT. Its protein is CASRTSTNTGELFF. This chain links TRBV6-5 with TRBJ2-2, with 7 bases identical to TRBD2. Germline CDR1 is MNHEY and CDR2 is SVGAGI. The length of the CDR3 is 14 residues. J lost 0 bases, V lost 6 bases, and 1 base had no gene match.

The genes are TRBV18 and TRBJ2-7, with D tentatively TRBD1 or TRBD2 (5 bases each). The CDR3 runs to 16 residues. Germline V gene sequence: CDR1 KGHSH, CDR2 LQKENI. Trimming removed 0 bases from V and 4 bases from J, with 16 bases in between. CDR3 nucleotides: TGTGCCAGCTCACCACCCCGGGGCAGGGAGTCGTACGAGCAGTACTTC. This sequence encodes CASSPPRGRESYEQYF.

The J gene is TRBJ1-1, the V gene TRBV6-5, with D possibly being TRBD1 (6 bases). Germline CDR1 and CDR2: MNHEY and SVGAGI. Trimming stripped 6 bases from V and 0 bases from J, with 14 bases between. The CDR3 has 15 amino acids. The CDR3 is CASSAPGAMNTEAFF. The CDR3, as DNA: TGTGCCAGCAGCGCGCCGGGGGCCATGAACACTGAAGCTTTCTTT.

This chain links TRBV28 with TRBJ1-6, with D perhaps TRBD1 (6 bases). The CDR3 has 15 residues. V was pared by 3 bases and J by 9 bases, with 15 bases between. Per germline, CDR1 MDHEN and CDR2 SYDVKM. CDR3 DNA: TGTGCCAGCAGTTTTAATACTGGGGGCGGTTCACCCCTCCACTTT. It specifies CASSFNTGGGSPLHF.

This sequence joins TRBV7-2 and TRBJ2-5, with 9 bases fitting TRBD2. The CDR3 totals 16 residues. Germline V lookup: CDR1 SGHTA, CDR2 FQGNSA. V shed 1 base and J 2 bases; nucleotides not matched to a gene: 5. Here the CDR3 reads CASSLGVLAGQETQYF. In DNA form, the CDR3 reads TGTGCCAGCAGCTTAGGCGTTCTAGCGGGGCAAGAGACCCAGTACTTC.